These 32 T cell receptor beta chains share one sample of origin, sequenced in a study of early T cells in non-severe SARS-CoV-2 infection (dated by TCRdb to the early 2020s). Libraries were constructed by 5' RACE. Data came from a NextSeq 500. Through fastp at Q25 and MiXCR, TCRdb rebuilt clones from the public reads, retaining in-frame beta chains. Each entry is one CDR3 protein sequence, shown with its most common DNA and genes. This sample is represented by about 38,000 distinct CDR3 sequences; about 5% of them were singletons. The ten largest clones capture under 20% of the sample. The sequenced sample consisted of whole blood. These receptors all stem from an adult who was a healthcare worker with PCR-confirmed SARS-CoV-2 infection or an uninfected control (not recorded which).

This clonotype showed up many times. The rearrangement uses TRBV29-1 and TRBJ1-1; D remains unclear. CDR1 SQVTM and CDR2 ANQGSEA come from the germline V gene. The CDR3 covers 11 residues. V dropped 4 bases and J dropped 3 bases, with 6 bases sitting between them. CDR3 amino acids: CSVGGDTEAFF. The DNA for the CDR3 is TGCAGCGTTGGAGGAGACACTGAAGCTTTCTTT.

This clonotype was observed at least ten times. The V call is TRBV20-1, the J call TRBJ2-7; TRBD2 matches at 9 bases. Germline assignment: CDR1 DFQATT and CDR2 SNEGSKA (reference sequence). The CDR3 loop spans 13 amino acids. The trim removed 6 bases at V and 2 bases at J, leaving 5 bases unmatched. The CDR3 here is CSANSGGTYEQYF. CDR3 bases: TGCAGTGCAAATAGCGGGGGAACCTACGAGCAGTACTTC.

This clonotype has a count of ten or more. This chain uses TRBV18 with TRBJ1-1, with TRBD1 identical over 8 bases. Looked up from germline, CDR1 is KGHSH and CDR2 is LQKENI. V was pared by 2 bases and J by 10 bases, with 9 bases of the junction left unmatched. This CDR3 has 14 amino acids. The CDR3 sequence is CASSPSGQGFGAFF. The CDR3 DNA follows: TGTGCCAGCTCACCATCCGGACAGGGTTTTGGAGCTTTCTTT.

This clonotype appeared many times. The chain is built from TRBV12-3 or TRBV12-4 and TRBJ2-4; 9 bases line up with TRBD2. The CDR3 has 12 residues. The V and J ends lost 3 bases and 15 bases, in that order; junction bases with no gene match: 6. This chain's CDR3 is CASSFGLAGTYF. The CDR3 nucleotides read TGTGCCAGCAGTTTCGGGCTAGCGGGGACGTACTTC.

This clonotype appeared many times. This rearrangement joins TRBV12-3 or TRBV12-4 to TRBJ1-1; D possibly corresponds to TRBD1 (5 bases). This CDR3 spans 12 amino acids. V lost 6 bases to trimming and J lost 7 bases, with 12 bases between them. CDR3 nucleotide sequence: TGTGCCAGCAGCTCTTCCAGGGTTGAAGCTTTCTTT. This encodes CASSSSRVEAFF.

The sample holds many counts of this clonotype. This chain uses TRBV3-1 with TRBJ2-7; the D is unclear. Germline V gene sequence: CDR1 LGHDT, CDR2 YNNKEL (reference sequence). V gave up 2 bases and J gave up 4 bases, with 3 bases separating them. This CDR3 spans 11 amino acids. The CDR3 sequence is CASSQFYEQYF. The CDR3 region has the DNA TGTGCCAGCAGCCAATTTTACGAGCAGTACTTC.

This clonotype was seen repeatedly, ten times or more. The rearrangement joins TRBV20-1 to TRBJ2-1, with TRBD2 matching over 10 bases. Trimming at V came to 4 bases and at J to 2 bases, leaving 2 bases not matched to a gene. Germline V gene lookup returns CDR1 DFQATT and CDR2 SNEGSKA (reference sequence). CDR3 length: 14 residues. The CDR3 nucleotides are TGCAGTGCTATCAGCGGGGGGGCCTACAATGAGCAGTTCTTC. This codes for CSAISGGAYNEQFF.

In this sample, this clonotype turned up many times. This chain connects TRBV30 to TRBJ1-1; possibly TRBD1 for D (6 bases). V was pared by 0 bases and J by 5 bases, with 16 bases between. The germline gives CDR1 GTSNPN, CDR2 SVGIG (reference sequence). This CDR3 has 15 residues. The CDR3 loop reads CAWSVLRGAVTEAFF. CDR3 DNA: TGTGCCTGGAGTGTACTTCGGGGGGCGGTTACTGAAGCTTTCTTT.

The CDR3 bases are TGTGCCAGCATTGGGAGCGCCCGGAATTCACCCCTCCACTTT. Amino acids: CASIGSARNSPLHF. The chain is built from TRBV2 and TRBJ1-6; no firm D call. The CDR3 runs to 14 residues. Germline-derived CDR1 and CDR2 are SNHLY and FYNNEI. The V and J ends lost 7 bases and 7 bases respectively, with 14 bases between them.

In this sample, this clonotype turned up many times. The rearrangement joins TRBV10-3 to TRBJ2-7; TRBD1 aligns across 7 bases. Germline-derived CDR1 and CDR2 are ENHRY and SYGVKD. The CDR3 extends over 14 amino acids. V lost 3 bases to trimming and J lost 2 bases; unmatched junction nucleotides: 4. CDR3 amino acids: CAISDGTETYEQYF. In DNA, the CDR3 is TGTGCCATCAGTGATGGGACAGAGACCTACGAGCAGTACTTC.

This clonotype was picked up a small number of times. CDR3 sequence: CASSVTANYGYTF. The CDR3 nucleotides are TGTGCCAGCAGTGTGACAGCCAACTATGGCTACACCTTC. The chain employs TRBV12-3 or TRBV12-4 and TRBJ1-2, with D maybe TRBD1 (5 bases). CDR3 size: 13 residues. V was cut by 5 bases and J by 2 bases, with 9 bases left in between.

This clonotype was detected many times. The V and J genes are TRBV6-2 or TRBV6-3 and TRBJ1-1, with D hard to call. This CDR3 comprises 13 residues. The germline V and J ends were trimmed by 1 base and 1 base, with 4 bases remaining between them. Germline V CDR1 and CDR2: MNHEY, SVGEGT. CDR3 nucleotides: TGTGCCAGCAGTTACTTGGGGAACACTGAAGCTTTCTTT. As protein: CASSYLGNTEAFF.

This clonotype occurred many times. The rearrangement joins TRBV12-3 or TRBV12-4 to TRBJ1-1, with 8 bases identical to TRBD1. V lost 2 bases, J lost 0 bases, and 5 bases stayed unmatched. This CDR3 is built from 16 residues. The CDR3 sequence: CASSLLPDRVNTEAFF. In nucleotides, the CDR3 is TGTGCCAGCAGTTTACTGCCGGACAGGGTGAACACTGAAGCTTTCTTT.

The chain links TRBV5-1 to TRBJ2-2; possible D gene TRBD2, 6 bases. This CDR3 comprises 15 residues. The ends were cut back, 4 bases at V and 6 bases at J, with 16 bases in the middle. Germline V lookup: CDR1 SGHRS, CDR2 YFSETQ. CDR3 nucleotide sequence: TGCGCCAGCAGCCGGGGGAGGACTACCCCCGGGGAGCTGTTTTTT. Protein sequence: CASSRGRTTPGELFF.

This clonotype was observed a few times. The rearrangement uses TRBV18 and TRBJ1-1; D is uncertain. The CDR3 is made up of 16 amino acids. Per the germline V gene, CDR1 is KGHSH and CDR2 is LQKENI. V was pared by 6 bases and J by 1 base, with 18 bases between. In DNA form, the CDR3 reads TGTGCCAGCTCCGTCGATAACATTCCTTCGAACACTGAAGCTTTCTTT. Translation: CASSVDNIPSNTEAFF.

This clonotype has only a few counts. The chain is built from TRBV15 and TRBJ1-1; TRBD1 is a possible D gene (6 bases). Trimming cost V 3 bases and J 1 base, with 12 bases left between them. CDR1 LNHNV and CDR2 YYDKDF come from the germline V gene (reference sequence). The CDR3 contains 15 residues. CDR3 residues: CATSRRSGENTEAFF. The CDR3 bases are TGTGCCACCAGCAGGCGGTCAGGGGAGAACACTGAAGCTTTCTTT.

This clonotype has at least ten counts. V and J are TRBV30 and TRBJ2-3; 11 nucleotides match TRBD2. Trimming at V came to 2 bases and at J to 6 bases, leaving 7 bases not matched to a gene. This CDR3 has 15 residues. CDR1 is GTSNPN, CDR2 SVGIG, per germline (reference sequence). The CDR3 loop is CAWSTSGGRRDTQYF. CDR3 nucleotide sequence: TGTGCCTGGAGTACTAGCGGGGGCCGTAGGGATACGCAGTATTTT.

This clonotype occurred many times. This chain links TRBV29-1 with TRBJ2-7, with TRBD2 identical over 8 bases. Per the germline V gene, CDR1 is SQVTM and CDR2 is ANQGSEA. V was pared by 4 bases and J by 5 bases, with 4 bases of the junction left unmatched. CDR3 length: 12 amino acids. CDR3 loop: CSVGHGGDEQYF. For the CDR3, the DNA is TGCAGCGTTGGCCACGGGGGGGACGAGCAGTACTTC.

This clonotype came up many times. This rearrangement joins TRBV12-3 or TRBV12-4 to TRBJ2-1, with D maybe TRBD2 (5 bases). V dropped 6 bases and J dropped 6 bases, with 12 bases sitting between them. The CDR3 runs 13 residues. The CDR3 loop reads CASSQPLANEQFF. The CDR3 region has the DNA TGTGCCAGCAGCCAGCCCCTAGCCAATGAGCAGTTCTTC.

This clonotype has a count of ten or more. The genes are TRBV20-1 and TRBJ1-2; 7 bases match TRBD1. Germline CDR1 and CDR2: DFQATT and SNEGSKA (reference sequence). The V gene end was trimmed by 5 bases and the J gene end by 4 bases; junction bases not matched to a gene: 7. The CDR3 runs to 13 residues. The CDR3 bases are TGCAGTGCTCCACAGGGGTTTAGCTATGGCTACACCTTC. Amino acid sequence: CSAPQGFSYGYTF.

This sequence joins TRBV7-8 and TRBJ2-5, with no clear D. The CDR3 is made up of 13 amino acids. Germline-derived CDR1 and CDR2 are SGHVS and FQNEAQ. V lost 1 base and J lost 4, with 7 bases in between. CDR3 residues: CASSLGLRETQYF. CDR3 bases: TGTGCCAGCAGCTTAGGATTGAGAGAGACCCAGTACTTC.

The chain links TRBV7-2 to TRBJ1-6; the D is unclear. Between the trimmed V and J ends, which lost 1 base and 2 bases, there was a span of 6 bases. Germline CDR1 SGHTA, CDR2 FQGNSA. This CDR3 contains 15 residues. This CDR3 is CASSLDRTYNSPLHF. The CDR3 DNA is TGTGCCAGCAGCTTAGATCGCACCTATAATTCACCCCTCCACTTT. Based on the CDR3 plus reference TRBV7-2 and TRBJ1-6, the full variable domain is GAGVSQSPSNKVTEKGKDVELRCDPISGHTALYWYRQSLGQGLEFLIYFQGNSAPDKSGLPSDRFSAERTGGSVSTLTIQRTQQEDSAVYLCASSLDRTYNSPLHFGNGTRLTVT.

This clonotype was seen at least ten times. The chain carries TRBV6-6 and TRBJ1-4; maybe TRBD1 (5 bases). Trimming shortened V by 8 bases and J by 5 bases, and 15 bases separated the two germline ends. This CDR3 has 14 amino acids. Germline-derived CDR1 and CDR2 are MNHNY and SVGAGI (reference sequence). The CDR3 DNA is TGTGCCAGCCAAACCGGGGCGAAGAATGAAAAACTGTTTTTT. Its protein product is CASQTGAKNEKLFF.

In its sample, this clonotype was seen many times. This sequence joins TRBV5-1 and TRBJ2-5; D may be TRBD1 (5 bases). Germline-derived CDR1 and CDR2 are SGHRS and YFSETQ. The V end lost 0 bases, the J end lost 1 base, and 13 bases lay between the germline ends. CDR3 size: 16 residues. CDR3 sequence reads: CASSLGQGPGQETQYF. The CDR3 nucleotides read TGCGCCAGCAGCTTGGGGCAGGGCCCGGGCCAAGAGACCCAGTACTTC.

This clonotype occurred many times. The CDR3 DNA follows: TGCAGCCTGATAGGGGTTCAAGAGACCCAGTACTTC. It encodes CSLIGVQETQYF. The gene calls are TRBV29-1 and TRBJ2-5; tentative D call: TRBD1 (5 bases). The germline V gene encodes CDR1 SQVTM and CDR2 ANQGSEA. Trimming stripped 8 bases from V and 2 bases from J, with 12 bases between. This CDR3 region has 12 residues.

The sample holds a few counts of this clonotype. V is TRBV11-2 and J is TRBJ2-2; TRBD2 is a possible D gene (6 bases). This CDR3 contains 15 residues. Trimming removed 2 bases at V and 4 bases at J, with 11 bases between. Germline V gives CDR1 SGHAT, CDR2 FQNNGV. CDR3 sequence: CASSLSGGPTGELFF. CDR3 coding DNA: TGTGCCAGCAGCTTATCCGGGGGACCCACCGGGGAGCTGTTTTTT.

There are many counts of this clonotype. This chain connects TRBV5-6 to TRBJ2-5, with 8 nucleotides matching TRBD2. The J segment lost 2 bases and the V segment lost 5 bases, leaving 5 bases of the junction unmatched. Germline V gene lookup returns CDR1 SGHDT and CDR2 YYEEEE. This CDR3 spans 14 amino acids. The CDR3 loop reads CASRDTSGQETQYF. CDR3 sequence (DNA): TGTGCCAGCAGGGACACTAGCGGACAAGAGACCCAGTACTTC.

This clonotype was observed at least ten times. The chain joins TRBV20-1 to TRBJ2-7; D is perhaps TRBD1 (6 bases). The germline gives CDR1 DFQATT, CDR2 SNEGSKA (reference sequence). The V end lost 6 bases, the J end lost 3 bases, and 12 bases lay between the germline ends. This CDR3 has 12 amino acids. CDR3 loop: CSARGQGYEQYF. CDR3 bases: TGCAGTGCCAGGGGTCAGGGCTACGAGCAGTACTTC.

The chain is built from TRBV29-1 and TRBJ2-6; D gene uncertain. The CDR3 length is 15 residues. Deletions cut 2 bases from V and 0 bases from J, with 8 bases between. Germline V gives CDR1 SQVTM, CDR2 ANQGSEA. The CDR3 here is CSVELSGSGANVLTF. For the CDR3, the DNA is TGCAGCGTTGAATTGTCCGGCTCTGGGGCCAACGTCCTGACTTTC.

The sample holds a few counts of this clonotype. The rearrangement links TRBV2 to TRBJ2-3, with D maybe TRBD1 (6 bases). This CDR3 is 14 amino acids long. Looked up from germline, CDR1 is SNHLY and CDR2 is FYNNEI. V dropped 0 bases and J dropped 2 bases, with 6 bases sitting between them. This chain's CDR3 is CASSEAGATDTQYF. The CDR3 nucleotides read TGTGCCAGCAGTGAAGCGGGGGCCACAGATACGCAGTATTTT.

This clonotype has more than one count but fewer than ten. V usage is TRBV11-2 and J usage is TRBJ2-6, with a possible D match to TRBD1 (6 bases). Deletions cut 3 bases from V and 2 bases from J, with 11 bases between. This CDR3 is 16 amino acids long. Per germline, CDR1 SGHAT and CDR2 FQNNGV. CDR3: CASSFTGKPGANVLTF. In nucleotides, the CDR3 is TGTGCCAGCAGCTTTACAGGGAAGCCTGGGGCCAACGTCCTGACTTTC.

This clonotype was found many times. V is TRBV20-1 and J is TRBJ1-5, with D possibly matching TRBD1 (5 bases). CDR1 is DFQATT, CDR2 SNEGSKA, per germline (reference sequence). The CDR3 extends over 14 amino acids. V was cut by 6 bases and J by 0 bases, with 12 bases left in between. The CDR3 loop reads CSALVGDSNQPQHF. CDR3 bases: TGCAGTGCCCTCGTGGGGGATAGCAATCAGCCCCAGCATTTT.